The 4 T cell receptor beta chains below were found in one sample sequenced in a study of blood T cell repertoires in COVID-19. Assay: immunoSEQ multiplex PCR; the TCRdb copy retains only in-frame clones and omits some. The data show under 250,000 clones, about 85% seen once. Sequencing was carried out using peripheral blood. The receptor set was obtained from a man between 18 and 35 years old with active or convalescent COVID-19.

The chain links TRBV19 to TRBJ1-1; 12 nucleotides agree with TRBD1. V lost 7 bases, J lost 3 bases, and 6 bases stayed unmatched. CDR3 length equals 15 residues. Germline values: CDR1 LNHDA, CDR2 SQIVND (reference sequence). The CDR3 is CASTSGQGAYTEAFF. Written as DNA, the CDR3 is TGTGCCAGTACATCGGGACAGGGGGCTTACACTGAAGCTTTCTTT.

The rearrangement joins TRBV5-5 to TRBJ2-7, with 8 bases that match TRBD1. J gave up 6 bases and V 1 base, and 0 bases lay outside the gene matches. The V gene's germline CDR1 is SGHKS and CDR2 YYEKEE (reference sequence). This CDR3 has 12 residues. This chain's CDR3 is CASSLTGGEQYF. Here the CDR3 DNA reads TGTGCCAGCAGCTTGACAGGGGGCGAGCAGTACTTC.

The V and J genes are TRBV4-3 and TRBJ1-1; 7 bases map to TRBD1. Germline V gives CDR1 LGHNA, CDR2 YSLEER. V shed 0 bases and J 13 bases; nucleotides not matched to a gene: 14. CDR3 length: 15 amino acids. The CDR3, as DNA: TGCGCCAGCAGCCAAGATCTCCACAGGGGAGGTAACTTTTTCTTT. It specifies CASSQDLHRGGNFFF.

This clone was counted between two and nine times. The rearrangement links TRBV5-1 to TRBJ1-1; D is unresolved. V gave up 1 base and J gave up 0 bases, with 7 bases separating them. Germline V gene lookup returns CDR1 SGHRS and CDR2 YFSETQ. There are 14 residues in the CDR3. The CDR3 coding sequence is TGCGCCAGCAGCTTGCTTTATCTGAACACTGAAGCTTTCTTT. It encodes CASSLLYLNTEAFF. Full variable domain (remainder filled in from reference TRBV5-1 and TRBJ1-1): KAGVTQTPRYLIKTRGQQVTLSCSPISGHRSVSWYQQTPGQGLQFLFEYFSETQRNKGNFPGRFSGRQFSNSRSEMNVSTLELGDSALYLCASSLLYLNTEAFFGQGTRLTVV.